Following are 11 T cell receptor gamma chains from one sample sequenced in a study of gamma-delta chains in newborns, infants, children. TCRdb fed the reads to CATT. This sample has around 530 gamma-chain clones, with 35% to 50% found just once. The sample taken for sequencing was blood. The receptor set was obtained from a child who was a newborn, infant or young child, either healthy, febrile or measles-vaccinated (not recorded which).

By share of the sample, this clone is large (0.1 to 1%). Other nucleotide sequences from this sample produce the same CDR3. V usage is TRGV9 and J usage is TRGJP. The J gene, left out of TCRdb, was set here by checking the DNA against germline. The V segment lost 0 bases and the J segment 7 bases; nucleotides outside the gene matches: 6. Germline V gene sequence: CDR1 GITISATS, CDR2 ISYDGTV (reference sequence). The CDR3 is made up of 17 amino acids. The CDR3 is CALWEVQRELGKKIKVF. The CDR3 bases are TGTGCCTTGTGGGAGGTGCAACGTGAGTTGGGCAAAAAAATCAAGGTATTT.

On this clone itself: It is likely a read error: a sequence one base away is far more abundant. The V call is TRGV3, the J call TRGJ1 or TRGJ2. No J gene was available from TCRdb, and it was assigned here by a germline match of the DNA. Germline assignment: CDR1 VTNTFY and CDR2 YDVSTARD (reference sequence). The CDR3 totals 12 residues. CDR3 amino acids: CATRDRHYKKLF. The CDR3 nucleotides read TGTGCCACCCGGGACAGGCATTATAAGAAACTCTTT.

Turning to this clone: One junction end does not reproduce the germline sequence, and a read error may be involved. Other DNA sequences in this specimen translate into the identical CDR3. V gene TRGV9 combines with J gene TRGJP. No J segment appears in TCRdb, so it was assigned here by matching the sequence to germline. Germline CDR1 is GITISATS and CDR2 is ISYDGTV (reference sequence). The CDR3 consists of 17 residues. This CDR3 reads CALWEELQELGKKIKVF. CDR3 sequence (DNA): TGCGCCTTGTGGGAGGAACTGCAAGAGTTGGGCAAAAAAATCAAGGTATTT.

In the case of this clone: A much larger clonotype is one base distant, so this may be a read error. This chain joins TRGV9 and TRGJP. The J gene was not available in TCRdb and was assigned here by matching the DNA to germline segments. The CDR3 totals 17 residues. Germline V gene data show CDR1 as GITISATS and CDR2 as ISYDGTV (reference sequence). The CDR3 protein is CALWEGPQELGKEIKVF. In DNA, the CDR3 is TGTGCCTTGTGGGAGGGGCCGCAAGAGTTGGGCAAAGAAATCAAGGTATTT.

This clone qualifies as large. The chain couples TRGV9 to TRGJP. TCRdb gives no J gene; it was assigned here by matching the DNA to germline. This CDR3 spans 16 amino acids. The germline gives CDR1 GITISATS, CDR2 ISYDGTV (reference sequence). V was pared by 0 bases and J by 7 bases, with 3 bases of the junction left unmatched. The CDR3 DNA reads TGTGCCTTGTGGGAGGTGTACGAGTTGGGCAAAAAAATCAAGGTATTT. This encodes CALWEVYELGKKIKVF.

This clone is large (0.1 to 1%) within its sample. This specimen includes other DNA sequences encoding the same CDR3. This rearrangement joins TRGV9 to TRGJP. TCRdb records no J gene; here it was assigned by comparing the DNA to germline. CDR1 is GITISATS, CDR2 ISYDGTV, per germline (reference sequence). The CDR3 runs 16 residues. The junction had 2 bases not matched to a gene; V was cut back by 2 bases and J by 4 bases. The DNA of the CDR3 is TGTGCCTTGTGGGAGGCTCAAGAGTTGGGCAAAAAAATCAAGGTATTT. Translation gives CALWEAQELGKKIKVF.

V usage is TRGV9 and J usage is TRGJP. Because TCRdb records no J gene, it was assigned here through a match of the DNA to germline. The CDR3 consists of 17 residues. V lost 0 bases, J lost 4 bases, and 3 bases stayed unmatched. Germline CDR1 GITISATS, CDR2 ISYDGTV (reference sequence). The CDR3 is CALWEVLQELGKKIKVF. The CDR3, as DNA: TGTGCCTTGTGGGAGGTGCTCCAAGAGTTGGGCAAAAAAATCAAGGTATTT.

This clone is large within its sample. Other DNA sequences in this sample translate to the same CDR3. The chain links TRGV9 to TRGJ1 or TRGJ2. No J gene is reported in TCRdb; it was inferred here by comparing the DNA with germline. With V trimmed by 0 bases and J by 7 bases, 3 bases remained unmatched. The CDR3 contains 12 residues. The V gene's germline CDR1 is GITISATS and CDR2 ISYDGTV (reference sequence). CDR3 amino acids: CALWEVHYKKLF. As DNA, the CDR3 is TGTGCCTTGTGGGAGGTGCACTATAAGAAACTCTTT.

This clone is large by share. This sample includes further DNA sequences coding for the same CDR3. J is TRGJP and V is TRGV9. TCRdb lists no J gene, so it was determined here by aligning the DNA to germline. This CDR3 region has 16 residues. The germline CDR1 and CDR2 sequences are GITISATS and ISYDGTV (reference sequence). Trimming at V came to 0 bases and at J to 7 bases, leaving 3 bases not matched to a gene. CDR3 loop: CALWEVEELGKKIKVF. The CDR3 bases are TGTGCCTTGTGGGAGGTGGAGGAGTTGGGCAAAAAAATCAAGGTATTT.

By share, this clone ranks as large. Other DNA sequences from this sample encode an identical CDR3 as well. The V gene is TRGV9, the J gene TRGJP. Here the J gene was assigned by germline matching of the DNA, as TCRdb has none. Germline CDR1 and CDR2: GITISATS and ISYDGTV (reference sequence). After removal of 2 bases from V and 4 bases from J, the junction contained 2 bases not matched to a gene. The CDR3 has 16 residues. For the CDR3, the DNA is TGTGCCTTGTGGGAGGCCCAAGAGTTGGGCAAAAAAATCAAGGTATTT. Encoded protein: CALWEAQELGKKIKVF.

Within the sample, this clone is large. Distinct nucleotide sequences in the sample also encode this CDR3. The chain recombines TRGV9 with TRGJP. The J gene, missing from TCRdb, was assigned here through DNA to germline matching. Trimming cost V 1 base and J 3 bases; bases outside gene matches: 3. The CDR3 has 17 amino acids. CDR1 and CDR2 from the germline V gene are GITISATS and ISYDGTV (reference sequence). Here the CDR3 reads CALWEVPQELGKKIKVF. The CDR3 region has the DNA TGTGCCTTGTGGGAGGTCCCGCAAGAGTTGGGCAAAAAAATCAAGGTATTT.